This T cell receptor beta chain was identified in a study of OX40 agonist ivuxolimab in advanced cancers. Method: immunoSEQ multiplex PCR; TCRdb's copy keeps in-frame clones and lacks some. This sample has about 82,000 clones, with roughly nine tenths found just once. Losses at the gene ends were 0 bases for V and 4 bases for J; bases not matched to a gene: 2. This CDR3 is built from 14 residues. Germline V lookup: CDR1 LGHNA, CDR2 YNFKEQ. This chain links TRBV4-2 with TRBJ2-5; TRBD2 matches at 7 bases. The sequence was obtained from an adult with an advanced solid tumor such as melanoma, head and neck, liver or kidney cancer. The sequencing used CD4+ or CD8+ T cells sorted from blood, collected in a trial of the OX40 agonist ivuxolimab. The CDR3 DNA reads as TGTGCCAGCAGCCAAGACCCTAGCGGAGAGACCCAGTACTTC. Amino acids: CASSQDPSGETQYF.